This entry is about one T cell receptor beta chain. Per the study methods: It was from reference gene primer amplification that nucleated cell counts were estimated. Sequenced by immunoSEQ multiplex PCR; TCRdb stores in-frame clones only, minus some. That table supplies the V and J calls and clone size; D and trimming were determined from the DNA. Of about 240,000 clones in the sample, roughly 80% were seen once. These data belong to a study of blood T cell repertoires in COVID-19. Study context: Samples taken during acute and convalescent COVID-19 were collected in the United States, Italy and Spain. Sources were T cells, B-cell-depleted T cells, or PBMCs; the material itself was cDNA or gDNA.

The J segment lost 4 bases and the V segment lost 1 base, leaving 8 bases of the junction unmatched. The CDR3 consists of 16 residues. Germline loops: CDR1 SGHAT, CDR2 FQNNGV. The clonotype originates from a young woman with acute or convalescent COVID-19. Sequencing input: peripheral blood. V gene TRBV11-2 combines with J gene TRBJ1-2; 8 positions agree with TRBD1. CDR3 amino acids: CASSLVGSGQVYGYTF. The CDR3 nucleotides are TGTGCCAGCAGCTTAGTGGGGTCGGGACAGGTCTATGGCTACACCTTC.